One and the same sample provided the 31 T cell receptor beta chains below, sequenced in a study of cytomegalovirus exposure and HLA in healthy donors. 60 Vbeta and 13 Jbeta primers were used in PCR. Sequenced by immunoSEQ multiplex PCR; TCRdb stores in-frame clones only, minus some. The ten top clones account for roughly 1%, within a sample of roughly 120,000 clones. The specimen sequenced was PBMCs. The receptors here all came from a man between 18 and 29 years old in good health and CMV-seronegative.

This chain uses TRBV5-1 with TRBJ1-4; tentative D call: TRBD1 (6 bases). The CDR3 consists of 14 residues. V lost 3 bases to trimming and J lost 13 bases, with 19 bases between them. CDR1 and CDR2 (germline): SGHRS, YFSETQ. The CDR3 sequence: CASSSGTSQVRLFF. In DNA, the CDR3 is TGCGCCAGCAGCTCCGGGACATCCCAGGTTAGACTGTTTTTT.

CDR3 amino acids: CASSMVSGANQPQHF. In nucleotides, the CDR3 is TGTGCCAGTAGTATGGTATCAGGGGCCAATCAGCCCCAGCATTTT. The chain recombines TRBV19 with TRBJ1-5; perhaps TRBD1 as D (6 bases). Between the trimmed V and J ends, which lost 3 bases and 3 bases, there was a span of 12 bases. CDR1 LNHDA and CDR2 SQIVND come from the germline V gene (reference sequence). This CDR3 region has 15 residues.

The chain combines TRBV19 with TRBJ2-3, with 7 bases aligning to TRBD1. V lost 5 bases to trimming and J lost 1 base; unmatched junction nucleotides: 9. Germline CDR1 and CDR2: LNHDA and SQIVND (reference sequence). CDR3 size: 16 residues. CDR3 sequence reads: CASSFHQGVGTDTQYF. The CDR3 DNA reads TGTGCCAGTAGTTTCCACCAGGGGGTTGGCACAGATACGCAGTATTTT.

This chain joins TRBV29-1 and TRBJ2-7; D is possibly TRBD1 (6 bases). The CDR3 extends over 12 amino acids. V lost 8 bases and J 5 bases, leaving 16 bases between the germline ends. Per germline, CDR1 SQVTM and CDR2 ANQGSEA. CDR3 DNA sequence: TGCAGCATACAAACAGGGCCCCACGAGCAGTACTTC. Amino acid sequence: CSIQTGPHEQYF.

The chain joins TRBV5-1 to TRBJ2-7; 9 bases line up with TRBD1. V dropped 8 bases and J dropped 3; count of bases not matched to a gene: 9. CDR3 length: 14 amino acids. In germline, CDR1 is SGHRS, CDR2 YFSETQ. In nucleotides, the CDR3 is TGCGCCAGTATGACAGGGGGTTCTGACTACGAGCAGTACTTC. This translates into CASMTGGSDYEQYF.

This chain connects TRBV18 to TRBJ2-5, with 7 nucleotides matching TRBD1. The J call is in doubt because the DNA end fits TRBJ2-7 better. Germline CDR1 and CDR2: KGHSH and LQKENI. The CDR3 totals 17 residues. This chain's CDR3 is CASSPLPFSQGAYEQYF. DNA for the CDR3: TGTGCCAGCTCACCGCTTCCGTTTTCCCAGGGGGCCTACGAGCAGTACTTC.

The CDR3 DNA follows: TGTGCCAGCTCCCGGGGTCGGGCCTCCTACGAGCAGTACTTC. Amino acids: CASSRGRASYEQYF. The chain uses TRBV5-6 and TRBJ2-7, with TRBD2 as a possible D gene (5 bases). CDR1 is SGHDT and CDR2 is YYEEEE in the germline V gene. Trimming removed 7 bases from V and 0 bases from J, with 14 bases in between. The CDR3 has 14 residues.

The chain has TRBV25-1 and TRBJ1-1, with D possibly TRBD1 on 6 matching bases. The ends were cut back, 9 bases at V and 4 bases at J, with 18 bases in the middle. This CDR3 spans 14 amino acids. Germline CDR1 and CDR2: MGHDK and SYGVNS. DNA of the CDR3: TGTGCCAGTCTATTAACAGGGCACGGCACTGAAGCTTTCTTT. This sequence encodes CASLLTGHGTEAFF.

The gene calls are TRBV6-1 and TRBJ2-7, with a weak D call TRBD2 (6 bases). CDR1 is MNHNS and CDR2 is SASEGT in the germline V gene. Trimming cost V 0 bases and J 4 bases, with 16 bases left between them. The CDR3 sequence is 16 residues long. CDR3 residues: CASSEAERVTRYEQYF. DNA of the CDR3: TGTGCCAGCAGTGAAGCCGAGCGGGTGACGAGGTACGAGCAGTACTTC.

The rearrangement uses TRBV30 and TRBJ1-5; D is unresolved. The CDR3 has 13 residues. Looked up from germline, CDR1 is GTSNPN and CDR2 is SVGIG (reference sequence). Trimming shortened V by 5 bases and J by 1 base, and 9 bases separated the two germline ends. The CDR3 is CAWGQRSNQPQHF. The CDR3 coding sequence is TGTGCCTGGGGTCAGAGGAGCAATCAGCCCCAGCATTTT.

This sequence joins TRBV5-1 and TRBJ1-6; D may be TRBD1 (6 bases). This CDR3 has 14 residues. V lost 0 bases and J 9 bases, leaving 10 bases between the germline ends. CDR1 SGHRS and CDR2 YFSETQ come from the germline V gene. The CDR3 sequence: CASSLDRVASPLHF. Here the CDR3 DNA reads TGCGCCAGCAGCTTGGACAGGGTGGCTTCACCCCTCCACTTT. The variable domain in full, with the rest retrieved from reference TRBV5-1 and TRBJ1-6, is KAGVTQTPRYLIKTRGQQVTLSCSPISGHRSVSWYQQTPGQGLQFLFEYFSETQRNKGNFPGRFSGRQFSNSRSEMNVSTLELGDSALYLCASSLDRVASPLHFGNGTRLTVT.

The chain uses TRBV29-1 and TRBJ2-7; 9 positions match TRBD1. The CDR3 totals 13 residues. Germline assignment: CDR1 SQVTM and CDR2 ANQGSEA. Trimming removed 3 bases from V and 5 bases from J; junction bases left unmatched: 5. The chain's CDR3 is CSVDTGGSDEQYF. Here the CDR3 DNA reads TGCAGCGTTGACACAGGGGGCAGCGACGAGCAGTACTTC.

V is TRBV30 and J is TRBJ2-7; D might be TRBD2 (6 bases). The V gene's germline CDR1 is GTSNPN and CDR2 SVGIG (reference sequence). Between the trimmed V and J ends, which lost 5 bases and 0 bases, there was a span of 17 bases. This CDR3 has 15 amino acids. The CDR3 sequence is CAWAPVGLTSYEQYF. Here the CDR3 DNA reads TGTGCCTGGGCCCCCGTGGGACTTACCTCCTACGAGCAGTACTTC.

As regards this clone: Germline is not matched at one junction end, which may reflect a read error. The CDR3 DNA reads as TGTGCTAGCAGCTTAGGGCCGGACAGCGAAGCTTTCTTT. This codes for CASSLGPDSEAFF. This chain links TRBV7-7 with TRBJ1-1, with D tentatively TRBD1 (6 bases). This CDR3 comprises 13 residues. The germline CDR1 and CDR2 sequences are SSHAT and FNYEAQ (reference sequence).

This chain joins TRBV10-3 and TRBJ1-2, with D perhaps matching TRBD1 (6 bases). This CDR3 spans 14 amino acids. V lost 4 bases to trimming and J lost 4 bases, with 13 bases between them. CDR1 and CDR2 (germline): ENHRY, SYGVKD. In DNA form, the CDR3 reads TGTGCCATCAGTGTACCAGGACAGATCTATGGCTACACCTTC. Protein: CAISVPGQIYGYTF.

The V gene is TRBV9, the J gene TRBJ1-1, with 7 bases lining up with TRBD1. Germline loops: CDR1 SGDLS, CDR2 YYNGEE. This CDR3 is 18 amino acids long. V trimming: 0 bases; J trimming: 3 bases; junction bases outside the gene matches: 14. Here the CDR3 reads CASSVDGGQGDLYTEAFF. The CDR3 DNA follows: TGTGCCAGCAGCGTAGATGGGGGGCAGGGGGATCTCTACACTGAAGCTTTCTTT.

For this clone: This likely comes from a read error, as the CDR3 has no conserved phenylalanine or tryptophan at its end. It is unclear where the CDR3 begins or ends on the DNA, so no DNA is shown, and the CDR3 is as TCRdb lists it. This rearrangement joins TRBV6-5 to TRBJ1-2; the listed D gene, TRBD1, was not tested against the DNA. CDR1 and CDR2 (germline): MNHEY, SVGAGI. The CDR3 is made up of 9 amino acids, end residues included. CDR3 residues: CASSYPQSG.

This chain uses TRBV29-1 with TRBJ1-1; tentative D call: TRBD1 (5 bases). Germline values: CDR1 SQVTM, CDR2 ANQGSEA. This CDR3 is built from 11 residues. The V gene lost 6 bases and the J gene lost 5 bases, with 10 bases spanning the gap. The CDR3, as DNA: TGCAGCGTAACGGGGGGGACTGAAGCTTTCTTT. Protein: CSVTGGTEAFF.

The chain uses TRBV5-1 and TRBJ2-7, with 11 positions matching TRBD2. V gave up 4 bases and J gave up 2 bases; unmatched junction bases: 5. CDR3 length equals 15 residues. Germline V CDR1 and CDR2: SGHRS, YFSETQ. The DNA for the CDR3 is TGCGCCAGCAGCCGAGGGACTAGCGGAACCTACGAGCAGTACTTC. As protein: CASSRGTSGTYEQYF.

The chain links TRBV28 to TRBJ2-6; 9 nucleotides align to TRBD1. Germline V gene sequence: CDR1 MDHEN, CDR2 SYDVKM. This CDR3 is built from 16 residues. Trimming removed 5 bases from V and 4 bases from J; junction bases left unmatched: 6. DNA for the CDR3: TGTGCCAGCAGTCCACAGGGGGCGGGCGGGGCCAACGTCCTGACTTTC. Protein product: CASSPQGAGGANVLTF. Drawing the rest from reference TRBV28 and TRBJ2-6, the complete variable domain is DVKVTQSSRYLVKRTGEKVFLECVQDMDHENMFWYRQDPGLGLRLIYFSYDVKMKEKGDIPEGYSVSREKKERFSLILESASTNQTSMYLCASSPQGAGGANVLTFGAGSRLTVL.

The rearrangement joins TRBV19 to TRBJ1-1; 7 nucleotides align to TRBD1. The ends lost 3 bases at V and 3 bases at J; junction bases unmatched: 10. This CDR3 comprises 16 residues. The germline V gene encodes CDR1 LNHDA and CDR2 SQIVND (reference sequence). CDR3 sequence reads: CASSIDFTGEDTEAFF. DNA for the CDR3: TGTGCCAGTAGTATTGACTTTACAGGGGAAGACACTGAAGCTTTCTTT.

This chain links TRBV5-1 with TRBJ1-6; D is unclear. V shed 0 bases and J shed 1 base, with 14 bases lying between them. Germline V gene lookup returns CDR1 SGHRS and CDR2 YFSETQ. The CDR3 contains 18 residues. In nucleotides, the CDR3 is TGCGCCAGCAGCTTGGCCGTCGCGGCGCAGTCCTATAATTCACCCCTCCACTTT. Protein sequence: CASSLAVAAQSYNSPLHF.

This rearrangement joins TRBV5-6 to TRBJ2-1; 8 bases are shared with TRBD2. The CDR3 is made up of 16 amino acids. Losses at the gene ends were 4 bases for V and 6 bases for J; bases not matched to a gene: 12. CDR1 and CDR2 (germline): SGHDT, YYEEEE. For the CDR3, the DNA is TGTGCCAGCAGCGGCGACCCGGGAGGGCCGAGCAATGAGCAGTTCTTC. It is translated as CASSGDPGGPSNEQFF.

On this clone itself: At one end, the junction sequence differs from germline, possibly due to a read error. The chain carries TRBV5-1 and TRBJ1-2, with a possible D match to TRBD1 (5 bases). The CDR3 spans 15 residues. Per the germline V gene, CDR1 is SGHRS and CDR2 is YFSETQ. CDR3 in amino acids: CASSPGHATNYGYSF. In DNA, the CDR3 is TGCGCCAGCAGTCCCGGACATGCTACTAACTATGGCTACTCCTTC.

This chain connects TRBV5-1 to TRBJ1-1; 7 positions agree with TRBD1. Trimming cost V 0 bases and J 5 bases; bases outside gene matches: 7. Germline assignment: CDR1 SGHRS and CDR2 YFSETQ. The CDR3 covers 15 residues. The CDR3 is CASSLDRGGGTEAFF. Here the CDR3 DNA reads TGCGCCAGCAGCTTGGACAGGGGCGGCGGAACTGAAGCTTTCTTT.

This chain joins TRBV4-1 and TRBJ2-3; 8 bases agree with TRBD2. Germline V gives CDR1 MGHRA, CDR2 YSYEKL. J lost 1 base, V lost 5 bases, and 8 bases had no gene match. The CDR3 runs 16 residues. CDR3 loop: CASSNPGLGGTDTQYF. The CDR3 nucleotides are TGCGCCAGCAGCAACCCGGGACTAGGAGGCACAGATACGCAGTATTTT.

J is TRBJ1-1 and V is TRBV30, with a tentative D call TRBD1 (5 bases). From germline, CDR1 is GTSNPN and CDR2 SVGIG (reference sequence). The CDR3 contains 15 residues. V lost 4 bases, J lost 2 bases, and 17 bases lay in between. The CDR3 sequence is CAWTTNWDSNTEAFF. In DNA form, the CDR3 reads TGTGCCTGGACCACAAACTGGGACTCAAACACTGAAGCTTTCTTT. The full variable domain, completed using reference TRBV30 and TRBJ1-1, is SQTIHQWPATLVQPVGSPLSLECTVEGTSNPNLYWYRQAAGRGLQLLFYSVGIGQISSEVPQNLSASRPQDRQFILSSKKLLLSDSGFYLCAWTTNWDSNTEAFFGQGTRLTVV.

This chain joins TRBV5-1 and TRBJ1-2; D ambiguous. The length of the CDR3 is 14 residues. CDR1 and CDR2 from the germline V gene are SGHRS and YFSETQ. With 0 bases removed from V and 2 bases from J, the gap between germline ends came to 8 bases. The CDR3 region is CASSLGAPNYGYTF. The CDR3 bases are TGCGCCAGCAGCTTGGGGGCCCCGAACTATGGCTACACCTTC.

This sequence joins TRBV18 and TRBJ2-5; TRBD1 matches 7 bases. V lost 5 bases to trimming and J lost 0 bases; unmatched junction nucleotides: 0. CDR3 length equals 13 residues. Germline assignment: CDR1 KGHSH and CDR2 LQKENI. CDR3 region: CASSGTDQETQYF. The CDR3, as DNA: TGTGCCAGCTCAGGGACAGACCAAGAGACCCAGTACTTC. Using reference TRBV18 and TRBJ2-5 for the parts outside the CDR3, the full variable domain is NAGVMQNPRHLVRRRGQEARLRCSPMKGHSHVYWYRQLPEEGLKFMVYLQKENIIDESGMPKERFSAEFPKEGPSILRIQQVVRGDSAAYFCASSGTDQETQYFGPGTRLLVL.

This chain links TRBV7-6 with TRBJ2-1; TRBD2 matches 11 bases. Trimming removed 3 bases from V and 5 bases from J; junction bases left unmatched: 6. CDR1 is SGHVS, CDR2 FNYEAQ, per germline. CDR3 length: 16 amino acids. In nucleotides, the CDR3 is TGTGCCAGCAGCTTCGGCCTAGCGGGAGGCGACAATGAGCAGTTCTTC. Translating gives CASSFGLAGGDNEQFF.

The CDR3 nucleotides are TGCAGCGTGCCGACAGGGGAGGTGGGGAATGGCTACACCTTC. This codes for CSVPTGEVGNGYTF. The chain employs TRBV29-1 and TRBJ1-2, with TRBD1 matching over 8 bases. Germline-derived CDR1 and CDR2 are SQVTM and ANQGSEA. The CDR3 consists of 14 residues. V was clipped by 6 bases and J by 6 bases; unmatched bases: 12.